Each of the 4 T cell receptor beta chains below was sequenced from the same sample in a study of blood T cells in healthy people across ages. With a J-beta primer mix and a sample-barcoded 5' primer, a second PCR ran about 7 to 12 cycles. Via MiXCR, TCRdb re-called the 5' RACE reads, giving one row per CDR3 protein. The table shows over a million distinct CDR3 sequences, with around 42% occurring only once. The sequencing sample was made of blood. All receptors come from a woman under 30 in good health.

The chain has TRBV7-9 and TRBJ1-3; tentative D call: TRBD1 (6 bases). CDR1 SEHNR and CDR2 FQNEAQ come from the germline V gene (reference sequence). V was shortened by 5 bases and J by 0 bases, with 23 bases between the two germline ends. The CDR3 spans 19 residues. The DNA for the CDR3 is TGTGCCAGCAGCCGACGACGGGGCGGGGGGCAACACTCTGGAAACACCATATATTTT. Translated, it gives CASSRRRGGGQHSGNTIYF. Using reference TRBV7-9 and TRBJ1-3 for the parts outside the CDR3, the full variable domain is DTGVSQNPRHKITKRGQNVTFRCDPISEHNRLYWYRQTLGQGPEFLTYFQNEAQLEKSRLLSDRFSAERPKGSFSTLEIQRTEQGDSAMYLCASSRRRGGGQHSGNTIYFGEGSWLTVV.

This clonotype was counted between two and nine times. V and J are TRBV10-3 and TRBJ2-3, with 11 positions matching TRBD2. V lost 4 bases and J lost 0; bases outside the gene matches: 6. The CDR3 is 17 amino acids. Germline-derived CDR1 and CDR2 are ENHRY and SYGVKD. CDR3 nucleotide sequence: TGTGCCATCAGTGCAGGGACTAGCGGAACTAGCACAGATACGCAGTATTTT. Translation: CAISAGTSGTSTDTQYF.

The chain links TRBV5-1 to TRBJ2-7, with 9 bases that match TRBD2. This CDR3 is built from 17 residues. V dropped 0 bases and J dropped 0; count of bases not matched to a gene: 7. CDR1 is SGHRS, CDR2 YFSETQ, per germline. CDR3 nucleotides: TGCGCCAGCAGCTTGGCCTTGAATAGCGGGAGCTCCTACGAGCAGTACTTC. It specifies CASSLALNSGSSYEQYF. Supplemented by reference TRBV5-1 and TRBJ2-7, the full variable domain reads KAGVTQTPRYLIKTRGQQVTLSCSPISGHRSVSWYQQTPGQGLQFLFEYFSETQRNKGNFPGRFSGRQFSNSRSEMNVSTLELGDSALYLCASSLALNSGSSYEQYFGPGTRLTVT.

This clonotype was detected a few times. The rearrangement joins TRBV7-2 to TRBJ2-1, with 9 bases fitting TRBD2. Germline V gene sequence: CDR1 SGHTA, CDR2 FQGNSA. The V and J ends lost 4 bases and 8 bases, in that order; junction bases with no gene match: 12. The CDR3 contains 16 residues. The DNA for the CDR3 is TGTGCCAGCAGCTCATACCATAGCGGGGGTAGAGATGAGCAGTTCTTC. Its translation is CASSSYHSGGRDEQFF.